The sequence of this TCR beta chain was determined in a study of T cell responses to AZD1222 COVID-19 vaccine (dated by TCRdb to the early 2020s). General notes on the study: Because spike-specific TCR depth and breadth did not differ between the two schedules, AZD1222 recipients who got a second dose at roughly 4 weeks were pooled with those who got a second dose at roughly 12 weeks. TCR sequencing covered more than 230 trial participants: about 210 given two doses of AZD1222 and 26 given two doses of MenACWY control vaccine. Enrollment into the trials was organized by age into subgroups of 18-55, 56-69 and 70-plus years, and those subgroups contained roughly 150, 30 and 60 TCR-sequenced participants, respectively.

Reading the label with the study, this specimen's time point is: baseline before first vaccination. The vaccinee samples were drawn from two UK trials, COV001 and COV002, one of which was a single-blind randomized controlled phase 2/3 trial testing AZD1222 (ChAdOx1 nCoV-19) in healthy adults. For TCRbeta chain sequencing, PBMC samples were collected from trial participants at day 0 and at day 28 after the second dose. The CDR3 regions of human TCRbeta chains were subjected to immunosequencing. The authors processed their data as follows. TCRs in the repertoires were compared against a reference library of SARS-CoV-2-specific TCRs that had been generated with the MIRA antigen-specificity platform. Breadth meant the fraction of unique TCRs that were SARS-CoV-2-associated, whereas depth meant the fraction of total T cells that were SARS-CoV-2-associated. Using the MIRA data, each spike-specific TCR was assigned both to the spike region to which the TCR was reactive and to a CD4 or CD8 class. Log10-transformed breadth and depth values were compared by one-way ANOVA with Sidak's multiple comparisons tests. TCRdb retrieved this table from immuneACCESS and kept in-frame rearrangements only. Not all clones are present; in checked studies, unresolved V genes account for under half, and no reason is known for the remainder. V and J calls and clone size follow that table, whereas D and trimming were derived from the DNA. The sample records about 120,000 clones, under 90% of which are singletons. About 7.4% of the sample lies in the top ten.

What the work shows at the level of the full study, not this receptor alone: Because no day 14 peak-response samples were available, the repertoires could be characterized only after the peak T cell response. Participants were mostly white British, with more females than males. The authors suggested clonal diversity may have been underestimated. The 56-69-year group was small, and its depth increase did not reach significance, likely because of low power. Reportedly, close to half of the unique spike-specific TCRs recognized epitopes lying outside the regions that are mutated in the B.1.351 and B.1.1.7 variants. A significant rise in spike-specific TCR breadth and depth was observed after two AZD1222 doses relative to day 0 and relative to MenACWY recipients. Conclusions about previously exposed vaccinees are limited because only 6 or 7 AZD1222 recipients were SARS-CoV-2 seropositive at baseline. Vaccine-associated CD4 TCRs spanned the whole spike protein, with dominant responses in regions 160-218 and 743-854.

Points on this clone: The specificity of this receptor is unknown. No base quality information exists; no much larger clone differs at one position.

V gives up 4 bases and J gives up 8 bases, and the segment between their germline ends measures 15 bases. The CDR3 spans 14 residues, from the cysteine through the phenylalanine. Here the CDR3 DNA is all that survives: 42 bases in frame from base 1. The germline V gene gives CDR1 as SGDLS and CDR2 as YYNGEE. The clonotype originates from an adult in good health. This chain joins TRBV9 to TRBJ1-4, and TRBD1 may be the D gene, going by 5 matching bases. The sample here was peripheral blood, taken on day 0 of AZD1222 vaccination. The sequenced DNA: TGTGCCAGCAGCCCCAGAGCAGGGTGGGAAAAACTGTTTTTT. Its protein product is CASSPRAGWEKLFF.